This entry lists 11 T cell receptor beta chains sequenced from one sample in a study of blood T cell repertoires in COVID-19. Sequencing used immunoSEQ multiplex PCR; TCRdb keeps in-frame clones, though not all of them. This sample yields tens of thousands of clones, of which 65% to 85% are seen a single time; less than 8.5% belongs to the top ten. The sequenced material came from peripheral blood. The source is a man between 50 and 59 years old with COVID-19, enrolled during active disease.

The chain employs TRBV5-1 and TRBJ1-4, with 8 bases that match TRBD1. From germline, CDR1 is SGHRS and CDR2 YFSETQ. Germline trimming cut 4 bases from V and 5 bases from J; bases unmatched to any gene: 7. The CDR3 loop spans 15 amino acids. The CDR3, as DNA: TGCGCCAGCAGCGTAGGGACAGGACGAAATGAAAAACTGTTTTTT. Translation gives CASSVGTGRNEKLFF.

This clone was detected a few times. V and J are TRBV2 and TRBJ2-3; D is uncertain. This CDR3 spans 14 amino acids. Germline V gives CDR1 SNHLY, CDR2 FYNNEI. The germline V and J ends were trimmed by 6 bases and 0 bases, with 10 bases remaining between them. The CDR3 DNA follows: TGTGCCAGCAGGTGGAGTGGGAGCACAGATACGCAGTATTTT. Protein: CASRWSGSTDTQYF.

The V gene is TRBV24-1, the J gene TRBJ2-6; D is uncertain. The V end lost 5 bases, the J end lost 1 base, and 8 bases lay between the germline ends. This CDR3 region has 15 residues. The germline V gene encodes CDR1 KGHDR and CDR2 SFDVKD. DNA for the CDR3: TGTGCCACCAGTGGGGCAACTTCTGGGGCCAACGTCCTGACTTTC. The encoded protein is CATSGATSGANVLTF.

This sequence joins TRBV6-5 and TRBJ2-7; 8 bases fit TRBD1. This CDR3 has 14 residues. Germline V gene data show CDR1 as MNHEY and CDR2 as SVGAGI. Unmatched junction bases numbered 7, after V lost 6 bases and J lost 3 bases. The CDR3 reads CASSRRTGNYEQYF. In nucleotides, the CDR3 is TGTGCCAGCAGCCGCAGGACAGGGAACTACGAGCAGTACTTC.

This clone was seen more than once but under ten times. The CDR3 DNA reads as TGCAGCGCACGGACTAGCGGGAGTTTCGGCGGGGAGCTGTTTTTT. This sequence encodes CSARTSGSFGGELFF. The chain carries TRBV29-1 and TRBJ2-2; 13 bases are a match to TRBD2. CDR1 and CDR2 (germline): SQVTM, ANQGSEA. Trimming removed 7 bases from V and 7 bases from J; junction bases left unmatched: 9. The CDR3 sequence is 15 residues long.

The chain joins TRBV7-6 to TRBJ2-5, with TRBD2 identical over 7 bases. In germline, CDR1 is SGHVS, CDR2 FNYEAQ. The trim removed 1 base at V and 9 bases at J, leaving 2 bases unmatched. This CDR3 spans 12 amino acids. CDR3 sequence (DNA): TGTGCCAGCAGCTTAGGCCGGGGGGCCCAGTACTTC. The encoded protein is CASSLGRGAQYF.

This clone was found a few times. This chain joins TRBV6-5 and TRBJ2-4, with 13 bases that match TRBD2. The CDR3 covers 14 residues. The germline CDR1 and CDR2 sequences are MNHEY and SVGAGI. V lost 6 bases and J lost 7; bases outside the gene matches: 3. In DNA, the CDR3 is TGTGCCAGCAGGCAGACTAGCGGGAGGAACATTCAGTACTTC. Protein: CASRQTSGRNIQYF.

This chain joins TRBV19 and TRBJ2-5, with 7 nucleotides matching TRBD1. J gave up 6 bases and V 1 base, and 8 bases lay outside the gene matches. This CDR3 has 15 residues. Germline-derived CDR1 and CDR2 are LNHDA and SQIVND (reference sequence). The CDR3 region is CASSIATGLGQTQYF. The CDR3 nucleotides are TGTGCCAGTAGTATAGCGACAGGGTTGGGACAGACCCAGTACTTC.

The chain uses TRBV19 and TRBJ2-1, with TRBD2 matching 9 bases. From germline, CDR1 is LNHDA and CDR2 SQIVND (reference sequence). V gave up 5 bases and J gave up 3 bases; unmatched junction bases: 11. This CDR3 has 17 residues. In nucleotides, the CDR3 is TGTGCCAGTAGTCAAGATATAGCGGGAGCTTACTACAATGAGCAGTTCTTC. Translated: CASSQDIAGAYYNEQFF.

This clone occurred a few times. This chain joins TRBV27 and TRBJ1-2, with no clear D. The CDR3 consists of 14 residues. The V and J ends lost 6 bases and 0 bases respectively, with 11 bases between them. Germline V CDR1 and CDR2: MNHEY, SMNVEV (reference sequence). CDR3 residues: CASSPRSTNYGYTF. The CDR3, as DNA: TGTGCCAGCAGCCCCCGGTCGACTAACTATGGCTACACCTTC.

The chain combines TRBV5-1 with TRBJ2-1, with unresolved D. Trimming cost V 2 bases and J 1 base, with 7 bases left between them. This CDR3 contains 14 residues. Looked up from germline, CDR1 is SGHRS and CDR2 is YFSETQ. Here the CDR3 reads CASSFGVSYNEQFF. CDR3 bases: TGCGCCAGCAGCTTCGGTGTTTCCTACAATGAGCAGTTCTTC.